These 30 T cell receptor beta chains came from one sample sequenced in a study of OX40 agonist ivuxolimab in advanced cancers. The table came from immunoSEQ multiplex PCR; TCRdb's copy has only in-frame clones and leaves some out. The sample lists about 69,000 clones, 90% occurring once. This specimen was CD4+ or CD8+ T cells sorted from blood, taken in a trial of the OX40 agonist ivuxolimab. All receptors come from an adult with an advanced solid tumor such as melanoma, head and neck, liver or kidney cancer.

This sequence joins TRBV18 and TRBJ1-5; 7 bases are shared with TRBD1. Germline values: CDR1 KGHSH, CDR2 LQKENI. V lost 3 bases and J lost 3; bases outside the gene matches: 8. This CDR3 is built from 16 residues. CDR3 nucleotides: TGTGCCAGCTCACCCGCCGGGACAGTTCTCAATCAGCCCCAGCATTTT. Protein product: CASSPAGTVLNQPQHF.

This rearrangement joins TRBV28 to TRBJ1-4; D not certain. The germline gives CDR1 MDHEN, CDR2 SYDVKM. The CDR3 runs to 15 residues. Trimming left V 1 base short and J 7 bases short, with 13 bases between. This chain's CDR3 is CASSLSALLGEKLFF. DNA for the CDR3: TGTGCCAGCAGTTTATCGGCCCTGCTAGGTGAAAAACTGTTTTTT.

The chain uses TRBV5-1 and TRBJ1-4, with D uncertain. CDR3 size: 16 residues. The V gene lost 0 bases and the J gene lost 7 bases, with 16 bases spanning the gap. The germline CDR1 and CDR2 sequences are SGHRS and YFSETQ. The CDR3 loop is CASSLARARSGEKLFF. The CDR3 bases are TGCGCCAGCAGCTTGGCCCGGGCCCGATCGGGTGAAAAACTGTTTTTT.

In this sample, this clone turned up once. The chain couples TRBV7-2 to TRBJ2-7, with 9 bases that match TRBD1. Germline lookup yields CDR1 SGHTA and CDR2 FQGNSA. This CDR3 has 14 amino acids. With V trimmed by 6 bases and J by 0 bases, 3 bases remained unmatched. The CDR3 bases are TGTGCCAGCAGATTGGGACAGGGCTCCTACGAGCAGTACTTC. It codes for CASRLGQGSYEQYF.

The rearrangement joins TRBV28 to TRBJ2-2; TRBD2 matches 8 bases. Trimming took 2 bases from V and 5 from J; bases not matched to a gene: 7. The CDR3 length is 16 residues. Germline V CDR1 and CDR2: MDHEN, SYDVKM. CDR3 amino acids: CASSLGAGGRTGELFF. In nucleotides, the CDR3 is TGTGCCAGCAGTTTAGGTGCGGGAGGAAGGACCGGGGAGCTGTTTTTT.

The chain has TRBV7-3 and TRBJ2-2; possible D gene TRBD2, 5 bases. The CDR3 spans 14 residues. The ends were cut back, 3 bases at V and 5 bases at J, with 10 bases in the middle. Germline V gives CDR1 SGHTA, CDR2 FQGTGA. The CDR3 DNA sequence: TGTGCCAGCAGCTTCGGGGTGAGGACCGGGGAGCTGTTTTTT. Translated: CASSFGVRTGELFF.

The chain joins TRBV18 to TRBJ2-1, with D perhaps given as TRBD1 or TRBD2 (7 bases each). CDR1 is KGHSH and CDR2 is LQKENI in the germline V gene. V lost 2 bases and J lost 5, with 16 bases in between. This CDR3 contains 16 residues. CDR3 coding DNA: TGTGCCAGCTCACCATGGGCAGGGGGAGGGAACAATGAGCAGTTCTTC. It encodes CASSPWAGGGNNEQFF. Variable domain in full (rest from reference TRBV18 and TRBJ2-1): NAGVMQNPRHLVRRRGQEARLRCSPMKGHSHVYWYRQLPEEGLKFMVYLQKENIIDESGMPKERFSAEFPKEGPSILRIQQVVRGDSAAYFCASSPWAGGGNNEQFFGPGTRLTVL.

The chain recombines TRBV5-1 with TRBJ2-3, with D possibly matching TRBD2 (6 bases). CDR1 and CDR2 from the germline V gene are SGHRS and YFSETQ. V dropped 1 base and J dropped 0 bases, with 9 bases sitting between them. The CDR3 sequence is 15 residues long. CDR3 residues: CASSLSGGSTDTQYF. CDR3 DNA sequence: TGCGCCAGCAGCTTGAGCGGAGGGAGCACAGATACGCAGTATTTT. Together with reference TRBV5-1 and TRBJ2-3, the CDR3 gives the full variable domain: KAGVTQTPRYLIKTRGQQVTLSCSPISGHRSVSWYQQTPGQGLQFLFEYFSETQRNKGNFPGRFSGRQFSNSRSEMNVSTLELGDSALYLCASSLSGGSTDTQYFGPGTRLTVL.

This clone was recorded a few times. The V call is TRBV21-1, the J call TRBJ2-7. TRBV21-1 is termed a pseudogene. This CDR3 comprises 10 residues. CDR3 nucleotide sequence: TGTGCCAGCAGCAAATCCGAGCAGTACTTC. Amino acid sequence: CASSKSEQYF.

CDR3 protein: CAWSPKSDRAKNIQYF. Written as DNA, the CDR3 is TGTGCCTGGAGCCCTAAATCAGACAGGGCCAAAAACATTCAGTACTTC. The chain employs TRBV30 and TRBJ2-4; D is possibly TRBD1 (6 bases). Trimming stripped 3 bases from V and 1 base from J, with 16 bases between. CDR3 length: 16 residues. The germline gives CDR1 GTSNPN, CDR2 SVGIG (reference sequence).

The chain joins TRBV7-2 to TRBJ2-2, with 13 bases identical to TRBD2. The germline V gene has CDR1 SGHTA and CDR2 FQGNSA. The CDR3 contains 17 residues. The junction had 5 bases not matched to a gene; V was cut back by 1 base and J by 6 bases. CDR3 region: CASSLGLAGGNAGELFF. The DNA for the CDR3 is TGTGCCAGCAGCTTAGGACTAGCGGGAGGTAACGCCGGGGAGCTGTTTTTT.

The rearrangement links TRBV5-4 to TRBJ2-3, with D tentatively TRBD2 (6 bases). Trimming cost V 5 bases and J 2 bases, with 12 bases left between them. The CDR3 consists of 14 residues. Per the germline V gene, CDR1 is SGHNT and CDR2 is YYREEE (reference sequence). CDR3 sequence (DNA): TGTGCCAGCAGGGTGGGGACTTTCACAGATACGCAGTATTTT. As protein: CASRVGTFTDTQYF.

This clone came up once. The V call is TRBV7-3, the J call TRBJ2-5; 9 bases agree with TRBD1. The V gene end was trimmed by 2 bases and the J gene end by 3 bases; junction bases not matched to a gene: 7. The CDR3 has 16 amino acids. Germline assignment: CDR1 SGHTA and CDR2 FQGTGA. CDR3 residues: CASSLQGQGRKETQYF. As DNA, the CDR3 is TGTGCCAGCAGCTTACAGGGACAGGGACGAAAAGAGACCCAGTACTTC.

This chain links TRBV19 with TRBJ2-7; D remains ambiguous. Germline V gene data show CDR1 as LNHDA and CDR2 as SQIVND (reference sequence). The CDR3 length is 14 residues. Trimming pared 1 base from V and 3 bases from J, leaving 10 bases between. The DNA for the CDR3 is TGTGCCAGTAGTATAGGGCCTTCACTCTACGAGCAGTACTTC. Translation: CASSIGPSLYEQYF.

This chain joins TRBV11-3 and TRBJ2-2; no firm D call. The CDR3 has 15 residues. CDR1 is SGHNT and CDR2 is YENEEA in the germline V gene. The V gene lost 4 bases and the J gene lost 7 bases, with 16 bases spanning the gap. The CDR3 nucleotides are TGTGCCAGCAGCTCTACGGCCTCCCTGATCGGGGAGCTGTTTTTT. Its translation: CASSSTASLIGELFF.

This clone came up a few times. The chain is built from TRBV19 and TRBJ1-1; D uncertain. Germline CDR1 LNHDA, CDR2 SQIVND (reference sequence). This CDR3 region has 12 residues. Trimming left V 8 bases short and J 0 bases short, with 7 bases between. The DNA of the CDR3 is TGTGCCAGTTCTGAGTTGAACACTGAAGCTTTCTTT. Translated: CASSELNTEAFF.

V and J are TRBV18 and TRBJ2-1; 10 nucleotides match TRBD1. CDR1 is KGHSH and CDR2 is LQKENI in the germline V gene. J was trimmed by 7 bases and V by 5 bases; bases with no gene match: 11. This CDR3 is built from 16 residues. Here the CDR3 reads CASSSGRDRGLNEQFF. The CDR3, as DNA: TGTGCCAGCTCATCAGGCCGGGACAGGGGACTAAATGAGCAGTTCTTC.

The chain is built from TRBV2 and TRBJ2-4; no definite D call. Trimming stripped 7 bases from V and 0 bases from J, with 13 bases between. In germline, CDR1 is SNHLY, CDR2 FYNNEI. The CDR3 spans 15 residues. The CDR3 is CASTPERIAKNIQYF. The CDR3 coding sequence is TGTGCCAGCACCCCCGAGCGTATAGCCAAAAACATTCAGTACTTC.

The V and J genes are TRBV11-3 and TRBJ2-3; 15 bases line up with TRBD2. J lost 2 bases, V lost 4 bases, and 4 bases had no gene match. Germline V CDR1 and CDR2: SGHNT, YENEEA. The length of the CDR3 is 17 residues. Here the CDR3 reads CASSYRTSGRATDTQYF. The CDR3 DNA reads TGTGCCAGCAGCTACCGGACTAGCGGGAGGGCCACAGATACGCAGTATTTT.

This rearrangement joins TRBV5-1 to TRBJ2-7; perhaps TRBD1 as D (6 bases). Germline V gene sequence: CDR1 SGHRS, CDR2 YFSETQ. The CDR3 totals 12 residues. Between the trimmed V and J ends, which lost 3 bases and 3 bases, there was a span of 7 bases. The CDR3 DNA is TGCGCCAGCAGCTCCAGGGGCTACGAGCAGTACTTC. This gives the protein CASSSRGYEQYF.

The CDR3 DNA follows: TGTGCCAGCAGCCAAGATCACCCAGGGGGTGGCACCGGGGAGCTGTTTTTT. Amino acids: CASSQDHPGGGTGELFF. J is TRBJ2-2 and V is TRBV4-2, with TRBD1 matching over 7 bases. Germline loops: CDR1 LGHNA, CDR2 YNFKEQ. J lost 4 bases, V lost 0 bases, and 8 bases had no gene match. The CDR3 loop spans 17 amino acids.

The chain links TRBV11-3 to TRBJ2-2, with a weak D call TRBD1 (6 bases). CDR1 and CDR2 from the germline V gene are SGHNT and YENEEA. The CDR3 length is 13 residues. Trimming left V 8 bases short and J 5 bases short, with 12 bases between. This CDR3 reads CASGRGRTGELFF. Written as DNA, the CDR3 is TGTGCCAGCGGCAGGGGACGAACCGGGGAGCTGTTTTTT.

V is TRBV7-6 and J is TRBJ1-2, with 7 bases aligning to TRBD1. The CDR3 totals 15 residues. Unmatched junction bases numbered 12, after V lost 3 bases and J lost 8 bases. Germline loops: CDR1 SGHVS, CDR2 FNYEAQ. CDR3 bases: TGTGCCAGCAGCTTCCGAGCGACAGGGACTTTGGGCTACACCTTC. Its protein is CASSFRATGTLGYTF.

The chain links TRBV5-1 to TRBJ2-3; perhaps TRBD2 as D (6 bases). Trimming took off 1 base at V and 7 bases at J, with 13 bases between the two ends. The germline gives CDR1 SGHRS, CDR2 YFSETQ. The CDR3 is 14 residues long. The chain's CDR3 is CASSLTGEWNTQYF. The CDR3 bases are TGCGCCAGCAGCTTGACGGGGGAGTGGAATACGCAGTATTTT. Full variable domain (remainder filled in from reference TRBV5-1 and TRBJ2-3): KAGVTQTPRYLIKTRGQQVTLSCSPISGHRSVSWYQQTPGQGLQFLFEYFSETQRNKGNFPGRFSGRQFSNSRSEMNVSTLELGDSALYLCASSLTGEWNTQYFGPGTRLTVL.

The rearrangement joins TRBV5-1 to TRBJ2-5; unclear D gene. From germline, CDR1 is SGHRS and CDR2 YFSETQ. CDR3 length: 14 residues. V was pared by 0 bases and J by 7 bases, with 13 bases between. The CDR3 DNA sequence: TGCGCCAGCAGCTTGGGGCGGAACACTCGGACCCAGTACTTC. This gives the protein CASSLGRNTRTQYF.

The CDR3: CASSLVQAGTGELFF. The DNA for the CDR3 is TGTGCCAGCAGCTTAGTACAGGCGGGGACCGGGGAGCTGTTTTTT. The chain links TRBV7-2 to TRBJ2-2, with D tentatively TRBD2 (6 bases). The CDR3 consists of 15 residues. In germline, CDR1 is SGHTA, CDR2 FQGNSA. Trimming stripped 1 base from V and 5 bases from J, with 11 bases between.

The gene calls are TRBV19 and TRBJ2-7; D gene uncertain. This CDR3 is 13 amino acids long. With 0 bases removed from V and 4 bases from J, the gap between germline ends came to 7 bases. CDR1 LNHDA and CDR2 SQIVND come from the germline V gene (reference sequence). The CDR3 DNA follows: TGTGCCAGTAGTATAGAGATCCGATACGAGCAGTACTTC. Encoded protein: CASSIEIRYEQYF.

J is TRBJ2-1 and V is TRBV2; possibly TRBD1 for D (6 bases). Deletions cut 6 bases from V and 4 bases from J, with 10 bases between. CDR1 is SNHLY and CDR2 is FYNNEI in the germline V gene. The CDR3 runs 13 residues. CDR3 bases: TGTGCCAGCAGGTCAGGGGAATACAATGAGCAGTTCTTC. Its protein is CASRSGEYNEQFF.

The chain has TRBV11-1 and TRBJ2-1, with 9 bases matching TRBD2. The CDR3 sequence is 15 residues long. The ends lost 3 bases at V and 8 bases at J; junction bases unmatched: 8. In germline, CDR1 is SGHAT, CDR2 FQDESV (reference sequence). CDR3 coding DNA: TGTGCCAGCAGCTTTGGCGGGGGGGGCCTCTATGAGCAGTTCTTC. Residues: CASSFGGGGLYEQFF. Together with reference TRBV11-1 and TRBJ2-1, the CDR3 gives the full variable domain: EAEVAQSPRYKITEKSQAVAFWCDPISGHATLYWYRQILGQGPELLVQFQDESVVDDSQLPKDRFSAERLKGVDSTLKIQPAELGDSAMYLCASSFGGGGLYEQFFGPGTRLTVL.

The CDR3 DNA reads TGTGCCAGCAGTGGGACTAGCGGGAGGACCTACGAGCAGTACTTC. Translation gives CASSGTSGRTYEQYF. The V call is TRBV2, the J call TRBJ2-7, with 14 bases lining up with TRBD2. After removal of 4 bases from V and 2 bases from J, the junction contained 1 base not matched to a gene. CDR3 length: 15 amino acids. The germline V gene encodes CDR1 SNHLY and CDR2 FYNNEI.